The subject of this entry is one T cell receptor beta chain. Its specificity is unknown. The CDR3 has 15 amino acids. Germline loops: CDR1 MNHEY, CDR2 SVGAGI. V lost 0 bases and J lost 4, with 12 bases in between. This entry comes from a study of T cells in localized non-small cell lung cancer. Study findings and constraints: Heterogeneity cannot be ruled out, as sequencing used one tumor region only. Uninvolved adjacent lung showed higher T cell clonality than tumor. Higher blood T cell density went with longer overall survival. Median detection of top 100 tumor clones in adjacent lung was 55 to 60 clones.

The method was immunoSEQ multiplex PCR; TCRdb's version includes in-frame clones alone and lacks a portion of them. The sample carries roughly 36,000 clones, about four fifths recorded once. The sequencing here drew on PBMCs, taken before any cancer treatment. The chain combines TRBV6-5 with TRBJ1-1; D not resolved. This receptor was identified in a woman aged 40-75 years with stage II squamous cell lung carcinoma. CDR3: CASSYSIDGSTEAFF. The CDR3 DNA is TGTGCCAGCAGTTACTCTATCGATGGGAGCACTGAAGCTTTCTTT.